This T cell receptor (beta chain) was captured by sequencing in a study of T cell repertoires in cytomegalovirus infection. Turning to the study itself: CMV epitopes in the study were HLA-C-restricted (recently identified) and HLA-B-restricted (well studied). Indicated by public TCR beta signatures were CMV infection and matching HLA type.

Trimming left V 0 bases short and J 2 bases short, with 12 bases between. This CDR3 has 16 residues. CDR1 and CDR2 (germline): MGHRA, YSYEKL. Using its own MiXCR run on the reads, TCRdb lists one record per CDR3 protein. The repertoire includes roughly 920,000 distinct CDR3 sequences, less than 35% of them detected once, and more than 12% sits in the top ten. Notes on this clonotype: Antigen: not known.

The chain links TRBV4-1 to TRBJ2-3; weak D call: TRBD2 (6 bases). Specimen: cultured CD8+ T cells from PBMCs, collected from culture after CMV antigen stimulation. This clonotype originated in a human donor in good health (CMV status not recorded). Some clones in this sample may be carry-over from other donors' samples. CDR3 sequence (DNA): TGCGCCAGCAGCCAAGAAGGGGACTTCAACACAGATACGCAGTATTTT. This gives the protein CASSQEGDFNTDTQYF.